A single T cell receptor beta chain is shown here with its context. This sample stems from a study of lymphopenia after photon versus proton radiotherapy. CDR1 is MDHEN, CDR2 SYDVKM, per germline. The CDR3 has 15 amino acids. The J segment lost 4 bases and the V segment lost 5 bases, leaving 10 bases of the junction unmatched. Method: immunoSEQ multiplex PCR; TCRdb's copy keeps in-frame clones and lacks some. The sample contains some 7,000 clones, about four fifths of which appear only once. The chain recombines TRBV28 with TRBJ1-1, with 7 bases matching TRBD1. Here the sequenced sample was peripheral blood, taken from a patient treated with photon-based radiotherapy. The sequence derives from a man aged 25 to 40 with gastric cancer. The CDR3: CASSPGDSEATEAFF. The DNA for the CDR3 is TGTGCCAGCAGTCCGGGGGACAGCGAGGCCACTGAAGCTTTCTTT. The whole variable domain, remainder taken from reference TRBV28 and TRBJ1-1, is DVKVTQSSRYLVKRTGEKVFLECVQDMDHENMFWYRQDPGLGLRLIYFSYDVKMKEKGDIPEGYSVSREKKERFSLILESASTNQTSMYLCASSPGDSEATEAFFGQGTRLTVV.